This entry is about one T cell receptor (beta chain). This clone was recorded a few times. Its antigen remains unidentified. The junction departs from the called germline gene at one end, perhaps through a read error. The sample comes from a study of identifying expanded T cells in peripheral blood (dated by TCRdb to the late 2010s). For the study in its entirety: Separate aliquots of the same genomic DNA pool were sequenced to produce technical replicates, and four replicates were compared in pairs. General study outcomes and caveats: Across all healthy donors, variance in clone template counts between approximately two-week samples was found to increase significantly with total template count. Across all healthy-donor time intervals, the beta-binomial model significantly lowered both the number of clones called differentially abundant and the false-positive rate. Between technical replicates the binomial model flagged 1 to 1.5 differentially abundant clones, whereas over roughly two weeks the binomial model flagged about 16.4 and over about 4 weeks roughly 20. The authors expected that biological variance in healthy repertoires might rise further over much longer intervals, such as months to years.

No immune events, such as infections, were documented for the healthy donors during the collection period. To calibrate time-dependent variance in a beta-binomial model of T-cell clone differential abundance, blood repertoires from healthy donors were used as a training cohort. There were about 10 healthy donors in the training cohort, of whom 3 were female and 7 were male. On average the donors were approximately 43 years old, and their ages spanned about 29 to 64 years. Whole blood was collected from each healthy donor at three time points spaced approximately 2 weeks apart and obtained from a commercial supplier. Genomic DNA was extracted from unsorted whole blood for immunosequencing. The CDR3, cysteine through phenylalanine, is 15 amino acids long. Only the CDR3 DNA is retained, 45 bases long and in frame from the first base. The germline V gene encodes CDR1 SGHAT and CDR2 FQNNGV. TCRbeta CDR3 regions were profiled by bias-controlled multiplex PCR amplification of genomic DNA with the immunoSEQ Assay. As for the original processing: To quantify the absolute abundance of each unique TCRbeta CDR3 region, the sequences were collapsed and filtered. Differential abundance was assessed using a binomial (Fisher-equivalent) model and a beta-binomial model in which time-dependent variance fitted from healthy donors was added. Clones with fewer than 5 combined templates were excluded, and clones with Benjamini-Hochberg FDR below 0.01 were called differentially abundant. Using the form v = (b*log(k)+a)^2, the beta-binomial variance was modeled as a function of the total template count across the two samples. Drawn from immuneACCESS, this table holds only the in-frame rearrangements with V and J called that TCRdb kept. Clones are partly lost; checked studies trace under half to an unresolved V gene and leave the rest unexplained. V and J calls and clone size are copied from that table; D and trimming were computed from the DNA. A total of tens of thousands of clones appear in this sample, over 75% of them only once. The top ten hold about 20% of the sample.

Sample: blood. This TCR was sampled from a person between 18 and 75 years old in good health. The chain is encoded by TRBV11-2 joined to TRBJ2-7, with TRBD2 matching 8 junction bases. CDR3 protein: CASSLGARVAGTVGF. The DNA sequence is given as TGTGCCAGCAGCTTAGGGGCCCGGGTAGCGGGGACTGTAGGCTTC.